The sequence of this T cell receptor (beta chain) was determined in a study of T cells in women clearing cervical HPV infection. Study summary: Donors had HPV16-related CIN3 or worse; 2 had invasive cancer. Case blood drawn at lesion detection; control blood after infection cleared. General study findings and limits: Richness differences could reflect unmeasured T-cell content per sample. Controls had more TRBV6-7 (about 0.15%) than cases (about 0.11%).

Here immunoSEQ multiplex PCR was the method, and the copy in TCRdb shows in-frame clones only, minus some. Its clone listing holds fewer than 25,000 clones. Points on this clone: The antigen is not known. The read comes to an end 3 residues before the CDR3 does, leaving the germline J gene to fill in the end.

This CDR3 contains 15 residues. Trimming left V 5 bases short and J 0 bases short, with 13 bases between. CDR1 is MDHEN and CDR2 is SYDVKM in the germline V gene. The origin of this receptor is a woman between 18 and 69 years old with a cervical HPV16 infection that either progressed to CIN3+ or cleared (not recorded which). The chain employs TRBV28 and TRBJ1-2; D unresolved. The sequenced sample was blood buffy coat. CDR3 DNA (partial): TGTGCCAGCAGTCCCGGGGTGAGAACTAACTATGGC. Its translation is CASSPGVRTNYG. The whole CDR3 protein reads CASSPGVRTNYGYTF.